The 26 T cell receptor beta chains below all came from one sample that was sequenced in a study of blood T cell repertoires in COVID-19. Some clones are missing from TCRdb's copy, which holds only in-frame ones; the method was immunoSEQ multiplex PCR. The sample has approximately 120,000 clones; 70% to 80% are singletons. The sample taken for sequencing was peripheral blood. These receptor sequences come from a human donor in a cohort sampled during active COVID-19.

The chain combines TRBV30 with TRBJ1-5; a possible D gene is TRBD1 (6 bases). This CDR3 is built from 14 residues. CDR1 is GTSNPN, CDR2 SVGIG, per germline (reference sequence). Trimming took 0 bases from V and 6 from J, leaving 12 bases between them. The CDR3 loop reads CAWSVEGGSQPQHF. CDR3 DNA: TGTGCCTGGAGTGTAGAGGGGGGGAGTCAGCCCCAGCATTTT.

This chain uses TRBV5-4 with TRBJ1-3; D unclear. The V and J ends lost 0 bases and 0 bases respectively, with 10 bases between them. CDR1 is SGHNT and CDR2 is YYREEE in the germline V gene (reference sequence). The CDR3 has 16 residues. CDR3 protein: CASSLGAGYSGNTIYF. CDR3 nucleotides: TGTGCCAGCAGCTTGGGAGCAGGCTACTCTGGAAACACCATATATTTT.

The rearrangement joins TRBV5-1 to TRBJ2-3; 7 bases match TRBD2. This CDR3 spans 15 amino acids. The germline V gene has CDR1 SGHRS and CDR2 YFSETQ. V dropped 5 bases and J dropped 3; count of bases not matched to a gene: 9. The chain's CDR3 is CASSQTGRETDTQYF. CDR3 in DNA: TGCGCCAGCAGTCAAACGGGGAGGGAGACAGATACGCAGTATTTT.

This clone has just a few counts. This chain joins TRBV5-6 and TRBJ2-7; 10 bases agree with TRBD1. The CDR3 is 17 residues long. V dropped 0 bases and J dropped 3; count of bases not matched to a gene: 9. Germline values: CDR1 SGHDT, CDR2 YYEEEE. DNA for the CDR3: TGTGCCAGCAGCTTGGGGCCACCGGGACAGGGGTTCTACGAGCAGTACTTC. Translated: CASSLGPPGQGFYEQYF.

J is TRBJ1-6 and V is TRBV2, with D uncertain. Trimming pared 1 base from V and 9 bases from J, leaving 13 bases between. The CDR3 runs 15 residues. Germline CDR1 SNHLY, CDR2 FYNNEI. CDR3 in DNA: TGTGCCAGCAGTGAAGGGCCCCACGAGGGTTCACCCCTCCACTTT. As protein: CASSEGPHEGSPLHF. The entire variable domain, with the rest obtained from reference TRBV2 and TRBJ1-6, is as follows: EPEVTQTPSHQVTQMGQEVILRCVPISNHLYFYWYRQILGQKVEFLVSFYNNEISEKSEIFDDQFSVERPDGSNFTLKIRSTKLEDSAMYFCASSEGPHEGSPLHFGNGTRLTVT.

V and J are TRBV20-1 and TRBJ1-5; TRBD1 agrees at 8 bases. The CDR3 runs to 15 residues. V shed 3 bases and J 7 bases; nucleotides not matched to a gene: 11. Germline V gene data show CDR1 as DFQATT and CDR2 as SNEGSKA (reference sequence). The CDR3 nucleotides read TGCAGTGCTAGTACAGGGGGAGGGCGAAGCCAGCCCCAGCATTTT. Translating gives CSASTGGGRSQPQHF.

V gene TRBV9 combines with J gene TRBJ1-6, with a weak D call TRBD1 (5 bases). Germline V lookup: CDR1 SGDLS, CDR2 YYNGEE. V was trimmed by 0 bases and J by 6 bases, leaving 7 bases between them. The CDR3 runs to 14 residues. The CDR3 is CASSVAGFNSPLHF. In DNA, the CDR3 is TGTGCCAGCAGCGTAGCAGGGTTTAATTCACCCCTCCACTTT.

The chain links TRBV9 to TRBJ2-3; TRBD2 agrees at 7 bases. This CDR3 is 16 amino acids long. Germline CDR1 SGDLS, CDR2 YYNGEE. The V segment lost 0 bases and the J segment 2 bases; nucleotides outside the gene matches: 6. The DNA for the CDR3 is TGTGCCAGCAGCGTAGAGGCTAGCGGCCCCACAGATACGCAGTATTTT. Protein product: CASSVEASGPTDTQYF.

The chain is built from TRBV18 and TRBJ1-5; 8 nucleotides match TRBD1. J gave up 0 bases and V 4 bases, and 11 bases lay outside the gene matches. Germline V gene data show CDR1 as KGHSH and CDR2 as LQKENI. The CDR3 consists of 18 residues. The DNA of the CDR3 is TGTGCCAGCTCACGATCGACAGGGGTTCGATTTAGCAATCAGCCCCAGCATTTT. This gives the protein CASSRSTGVRFSNQPQHF.

In DNA, the CDR3 is TGTGCCAGCAGCCCCTCCGGACAGGGCGGATCGTCCTATAATTCACCCCTCCACTTT. Protein: CASSPSGQGGSSYNSPLHF. The V call is TRBV9, the J call TRBJ1-6; 8 bases are shared with TRBD1. This CDR3 spans 19 amino acids. With 4 bases clipped from V and 1 base from J, the junction kept 13 bases outside the gene matches. The germline CDR1 and CDR2 sequences are SGDLS and YYNGEE.

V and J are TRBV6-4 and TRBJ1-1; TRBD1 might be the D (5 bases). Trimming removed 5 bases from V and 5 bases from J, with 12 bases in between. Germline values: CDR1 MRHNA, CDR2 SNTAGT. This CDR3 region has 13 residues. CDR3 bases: TGTGCCAGCAGTTCGACAGCCACTACTGAAGCTTTCTTT. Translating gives CASSSTATTEAFF.

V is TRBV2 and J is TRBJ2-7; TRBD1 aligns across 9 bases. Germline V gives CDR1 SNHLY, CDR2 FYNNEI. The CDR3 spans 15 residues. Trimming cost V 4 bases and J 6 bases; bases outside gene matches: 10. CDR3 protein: CASSAPGQGVSEQYF. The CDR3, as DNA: TGTGCCAGCAGTGCTCCGGGACAGGGAGTCTCCGAGCAGTACTTC.

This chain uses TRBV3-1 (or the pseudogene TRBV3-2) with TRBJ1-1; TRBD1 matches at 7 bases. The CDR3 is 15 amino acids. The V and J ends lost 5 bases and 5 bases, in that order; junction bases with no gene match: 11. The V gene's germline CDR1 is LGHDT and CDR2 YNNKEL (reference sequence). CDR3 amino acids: CASSERQGGGTEAFF. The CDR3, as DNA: TGTGCCAGCAGCGAGAGACAGGGAGGTGGGACTGAAGCTTTCTTT.

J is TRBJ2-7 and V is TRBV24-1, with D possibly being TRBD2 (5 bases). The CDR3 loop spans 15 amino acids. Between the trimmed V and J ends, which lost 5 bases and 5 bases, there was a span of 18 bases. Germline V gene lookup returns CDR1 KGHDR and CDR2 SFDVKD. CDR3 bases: TGTGCCACCAGTGTGGGAGAGGGAGATCTGAACGAGCAGTACTTC. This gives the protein CATSVGEGDLNEQYF.

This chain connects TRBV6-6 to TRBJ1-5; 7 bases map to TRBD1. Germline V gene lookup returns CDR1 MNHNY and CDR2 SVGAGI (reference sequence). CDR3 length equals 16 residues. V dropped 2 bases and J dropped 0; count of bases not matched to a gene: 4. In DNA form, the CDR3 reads TGTGCCAGCAGTTACGGACAGGACTATAGCAATCAGCCCCAGCATTTT. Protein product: CASSYGQDYSNQPQHF.

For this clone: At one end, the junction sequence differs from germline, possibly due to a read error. The CDR3 sequence is CASSMAGAAYEQYF. The CDR3, as DNA: TGTGCCAGTAGTATGGCAGGGGCCGCCTACGAACAGTACTTC. This chain links TRBV19 with TRBJ2-7; a possible D gene is TRBD1 (6 bases). CDR1 is LNHDA and CDR2 is SQIVND in the germline V gene (reference sequence). CDR3 length: 14 residues.

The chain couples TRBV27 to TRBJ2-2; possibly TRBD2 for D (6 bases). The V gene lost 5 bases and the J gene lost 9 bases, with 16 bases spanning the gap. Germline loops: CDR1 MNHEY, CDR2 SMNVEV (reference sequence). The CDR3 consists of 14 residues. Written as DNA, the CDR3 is TGTGCCAGCAGTCCATGGGGGGAGGAGAGGGAGCTGTTTTTT. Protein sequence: CASSPWGEERELFF.

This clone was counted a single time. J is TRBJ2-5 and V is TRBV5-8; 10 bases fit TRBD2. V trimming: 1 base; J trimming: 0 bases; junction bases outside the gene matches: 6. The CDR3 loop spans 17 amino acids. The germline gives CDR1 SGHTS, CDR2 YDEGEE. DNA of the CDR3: TGTGCCAGCAGCTTGATGGCGACTAGCGGGTACCAAGAGACCCAGTACTTC. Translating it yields CASSLMATSGYQETQYF.

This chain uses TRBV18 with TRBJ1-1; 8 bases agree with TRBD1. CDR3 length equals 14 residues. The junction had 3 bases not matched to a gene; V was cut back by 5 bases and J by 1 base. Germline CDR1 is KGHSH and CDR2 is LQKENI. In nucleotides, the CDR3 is TGTGCCAGCTCAGCAGGACAGGGGAACACTGAAGCTTTCTTT. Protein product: CASSAGQGNTEAFF.

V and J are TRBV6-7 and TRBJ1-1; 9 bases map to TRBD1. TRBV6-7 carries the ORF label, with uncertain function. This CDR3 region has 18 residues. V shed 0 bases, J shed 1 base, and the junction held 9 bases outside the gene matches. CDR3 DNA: TGTGCCAGCAGTTACTCCGGGGACAGGGTACGGGAGAACACTGAAGCTTTCTTT. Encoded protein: CASSYSGDRVRENTEAFF.

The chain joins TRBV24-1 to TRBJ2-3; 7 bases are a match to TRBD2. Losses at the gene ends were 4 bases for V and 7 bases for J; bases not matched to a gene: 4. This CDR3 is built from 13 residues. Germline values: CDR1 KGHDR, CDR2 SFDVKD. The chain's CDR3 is CATSEGGGNTQYF. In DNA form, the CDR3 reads TGTGCCACCAGTGAGGGCGGGGGAAATACGCAGTATTTT.

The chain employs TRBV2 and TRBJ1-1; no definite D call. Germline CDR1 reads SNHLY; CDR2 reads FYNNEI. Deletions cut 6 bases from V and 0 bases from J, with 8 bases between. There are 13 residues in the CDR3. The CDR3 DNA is TGTGCCAGCAGCCCTTCGGTGAACACTGAAGCTTTCTTT. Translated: CASSPSVNTEAFF.

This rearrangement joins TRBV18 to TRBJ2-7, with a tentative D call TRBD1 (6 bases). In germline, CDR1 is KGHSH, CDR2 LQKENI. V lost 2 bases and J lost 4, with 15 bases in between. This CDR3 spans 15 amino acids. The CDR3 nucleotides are TGTGCCAGCTCACCAAGTTCGGGACAACAATACGAGCAGTACTTC. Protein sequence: CASSPSSGQQYEQYF.

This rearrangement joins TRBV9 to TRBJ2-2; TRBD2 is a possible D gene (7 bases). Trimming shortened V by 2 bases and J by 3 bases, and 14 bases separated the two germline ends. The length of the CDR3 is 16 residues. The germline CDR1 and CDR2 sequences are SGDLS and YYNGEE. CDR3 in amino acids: CASSVRRGRDTGELFF. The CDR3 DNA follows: TGTGCCAGCAGCGTCCGGCGGGGGCGCGACACCGGGGAGCTGTTTTTT.

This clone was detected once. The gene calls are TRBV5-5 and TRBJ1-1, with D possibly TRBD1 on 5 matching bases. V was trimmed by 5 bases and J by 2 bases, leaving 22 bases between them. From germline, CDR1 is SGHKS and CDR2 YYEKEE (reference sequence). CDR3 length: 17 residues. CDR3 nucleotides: TGTGCCAGCAGGCATCGGGCTGATCAGGGCGGAAACACTGAAGCTTTCTTT. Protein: CASRHRADQGGNTEAFF.

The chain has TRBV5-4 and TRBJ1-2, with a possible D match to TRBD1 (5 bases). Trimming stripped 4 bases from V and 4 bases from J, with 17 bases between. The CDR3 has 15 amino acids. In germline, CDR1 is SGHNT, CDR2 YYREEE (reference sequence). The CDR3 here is CASSPAGPVPYGYTF. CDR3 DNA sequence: TGTGCCAGCAGCCCCGCGGGACCGGTACCCTATGGCTACACCTTC.